The clone carrying this T cell receptor (beta chain) occurred many times. The antigen is unknown. The authors incorporated unique molecular identifiers into the TCR beta cDNA libraries. TCRdb passed the PCR reads through MiXCR, listing each CDR3 protein once. Of approximately 730,000 distinct CDR3 sequences detected, less than 35% appear once; the ten largest clones hold more than 0.55%. The data derive from a study of post-analysis software for immune sequencing data. Study-wide results and caveats: F measure grouped same-batch samples tightly together. There were several TRBV segments more frequent in patients than controls, and TRBV5-6, TRBV5-1 and TRBV20-1 were among them.

Between the trimmed V and J ends, which lost 2 bases and 6 bases, there was a span of 8 bases. The CDR3 spans 12 residues. Germline V lookup: CDR1 KGHSH, CDR2 LQKENI. This TCR derives from a girl aged 10 to 17 with multiple sclerosis. The material sequenced was blood. This chain joins TRBV18 and TRBJ2-7; tentatively, D is TRBD1 (5 bases). CDR3 DNA sequence: TGTGCCAGCTCACCAACAGGTTTCGAGCAGTACTTC. It specifies CASSPTGFEQYF.